This TCR beta chain emerged from a study of immune characteristics of hereditary and idiopathic chronic pancreatitis. Broader study findings: Both chronic pancreatitis groups had higher TCRbeta diversity and lower clonality than controls.

Total pancreatectomy with islet autotransplantation was the source of the chronic pancreatitis pancreas tissue. V lost 7 bases, J lost 5 bases, and 17 bases lay in between. The germline gives CDR1 SQVTM, CDR2 ANQGSEA. The CDR3 has 14 amino acids. A remark on this clone: Its antigen is undetermined.

The repertoire was sequenced with immunoSEQ multiplex PCR; TCRdb's copy has only in-frame clones and lacks some. The sample lists about 15,000 clones; less than 85% were seen once. This chain joins TRBV29-1 and TRBJ1-4, with a tentative D call TRBD1 (6 bases). Sequenced input: pancreas tissue with hereditary chronic pancreatitis. The clonotype was recovered from a human donor with chronic pancreatitis. CDR3 DNA sequence: TGCAGCGCAGCTACCGGGACAAAGAATGAAAAACTGTTTTTT. Its translation is CSAATGTKNEKLFF.